These T cell receptor beta chains were read from a single sample in a study of shared clonotypes between healthy human individuals. TCRdb's table, derived via immunoSEQ multiplex PCR, lists solely in-frame clones and lacks some. This table holds about half a million clones, around 79% found once. The sample comprised PBMCs. The receptor source for this set is a woman aged 40 to 50 in good health. Some clones in this sample may be carry-over from other donors' samples. Both conserved end residues are part of each CDR3. D genes are given only for firm matches. Not every row has a clone size; where given, it reads once, few, many or a size class.

d_gene	v_gene	abundance	j_gene	CDR3aa	CDR3nt
NA	TRBV29-1	once	TRBJ1-1	CSVEEGRGGTEAFF	TGCAGCGTTGAAGAGGGTCGGGGTGGCACTGAAGCTTTCTTT
NA	TRBV4-1	NA	TRBJ2-2	CASSQVLAANTGELFF	TGCGCCAGCAGCCAAGTGCTAGCAGCGAACACCGGGGAGCTGTTTTTT
TRBD1	TRBV28	NA	TRBJ2-3	CASVDRATDTQYF	TGTGCCAGCGTGGACAGGGCGACAGATACGCAGTATTTT
TRBD2	TRBV7-3	NA	TRBJ2-1	CASSPLAGVNNEQFF	TGTGCCAGCAGCCCACTAGCGGGAGTAAACAATGAGCAGTTCTTC
NA	TRBV11-2	NA	TRBJ2-2	CASSSLGGNTGELFF	TGTGCCAGCAGCTCCCTCGGGGGGAACACCGGGGAGCTGTTTTTT
TRBD1	TRBV5-1	NA	TRBJ2-7	CASRGTGGWEQYF	TGCGCCAGCAGAGGGACAGGGGGGTGGGAGCAGTACTTC
NA	TRBV28	NA	TRBJ1-4	CAAGSANEKLFF	TGTGCCGCCGGTTCAGCTAATGAAAAACTGTTTTTT
NA	TRBV10-3	NA	TRBJ2-3	CATKISTDGTDTQYF	TGTGCCACTAAGATTAGTACAGATGGCACAGATACGCAGTATTTT
TRBD2	TRBV5-6	NA	TRBJ2-7	CASSLVGLAGNYEQYF	TGTGCCAGCAGCTTGGTAGGACTAGCAGGAAACTACGAGCAGTACTTC
NA	TRBV10-3	few	TRBJ1-2	CAISESSGAGSYYGYTF	TGTGCCATCAGTGAGTCGAGCGGGGCAGGGAGCTACTATGGCTACACCTTC
TRBD2	TRBV4-3	few	TRBJ2-2	CASSQTSGNVAGELFF	TGCGCCAGCAGCCAGACTAGCGGGAACGTCGCCGGGGAGCTGTTTTTT
NA	TRBV29-1	NA	TRBJ2-5	CSVAWETQYF	TGCAGCGTTGCTTGGGAGACCCAGTACTTC
TRBD1	TRBV18	NA	TRBJ1-2	CASSPTGDSANYGYTF	TGTGCCAGCTCACCCACAGGGGACTCCGCTAACTATGGCTACACCTTC
TRBD2	TRBV10-2	NA	TRBJ2-7	CAILGAGSYEQYF	TGCGCCATCCTGGGAGCGGGATCCTACGAGCAGTACTTC
TRBD2	TRBV7-3	NA	TRBJ2-1	CASSSGLGNEQFF	TGTGCCAGCAGCTCCGGACTAGGGAATGAGCAGTTCTTC
TRBD2	TRBV4-1	NA	TRBJ2-2	CASSPGLATNTGELFF	TGCGCCAGCAGCCCGGGACTAGCAACGAACACCGGGGAGCTGTTTTTT
NA	TRBV9	NA	TRBJ2-2	CASSVEGSRGELFF	TGTGCCAGCAGCGTAGAAGGCAGCCGGGGGGAGCTGTTTTTT
TRBD1	TRBV5-4	NA	TRBJ2-5	CASSTPDRGRETQYF	TGTGCCAGCAGCACCCCGGACAGGGGGCGAGAGACCCAGTACTTC
NA	TRBV18	NA	TRBJ2-7	CASSPMSGVNSEQYF	TGTGCCAGCTCACCAATGTCGGGGGTAAATAGCGAGCAGTACTTC
NA	TRBV27	NA	TRBJ1-3	CASSTPAGNTIYF	TGTGCCAGCAGCACACCAGCTGGAAACACCATATATTTT
TRBD2	TRBV2	NA	TRBJ2-1	CASILREAYNEQFF	TGTGCCAGCATCTTACGGGAGGCGTACAATGAGCAGTTCTTC
TRBD1	TRBV28	NA	TRBJ2-1	CASSPRAGGEQFF	TGTGCCAGCAGTCCTCGGGCAGGGGGTGAGCAGTTCTTC
TRBD2	TRBV11-2	NA	TRBJ2-3	CASSFILAGGTDTQYF	TGTGCCAGCAGCTTCATACTAGCGGGAGGCACAGATACGCAGTATTTT
NA	TRBV15	many	TRBJ1-6	CATGRTADNSPLHF	TGTGCCACAGGCCGCACAGCAGATAATTCACCCCTCCACTTT
NA	TRBV7-2	NA	TRBJ1-1	CASSLLGKAEAFF	TGTGCCAGCAGCTTACTGGGAAAGGCTGAAGCTTTCTTT
NA	TRBV18	NA	TRBJ1-1	CASSTTGGQGNTEAFF	TGTGCCAGCTCAACGACAGGAGGGCAGGGTAACACTGAAGCTTTCTTT
TRBD1	TRBV5-4	NA	TRBJ2-1	CASSSGTGTNNEQFF	TGTGCCAGCAGCTCAGGGACAGGGACTAACAATGAGCAGTTCTTC
NA	TRBV18	NA	TRBJ2-7	CASSPEYRSYEQYF	TGTGCCAGCTCACCCGAATACAGGTCCTACGAGCAGTACTTC
TRBD1	TRBV5-1	NA	TRBJ2-7	CASSSRTGTYEQYF	TGCGCCAGCAGCTCTCGGACAGGGACCTACGAGCAGTACTTC
NA	TRBV6-5	NA	TRBJ1-4	CASSIDSATNEKLFF	TGTGCCAGCAGTATAGACAGCGCAACTAATGAAAAACTGTTTTTT
TRBD2	TRBV9	NA	TRBJ2-2	CASSVETSGTNTGELFF	TGTGCCAGCAGCGTGGAGACTAGCGGCACGAACACCGGGGAGCTGTTTTTT
TRBD2	TRBV28	once	TRBJ2-3	CASSLYRLAGGGTDTQYF	TGTGCCAGCAGTTTATATCGGCTAGCGGGAGGGGGCACAGATACGCAGTATTTT
TRBD1	TRBV29-1	NA	TRBJ1-2	CSVRGTAANYGYTF	TGCAGCGTGAGGGGGACAGCCGCTAACTATGGCTACACCTTC
TRBD1	TRBV6-1	NA	TRBJ1-5	CASNPDRVGQPQHF	TGTGCCAGCAATCCAGACAGGGTCGGTCAGCCCCAGCATTTT
TRBD1	TRBV7-2	NA	TRBJ1-1	CASGGQGRTEAFF	TGTGCCAGCGGAGGACAGGGGAGGACTGAAGCTTTCTTT
NA	TRBV5-4	NA	TRBJ2-1	CASSSARDQQFF	TGTGCCAGCAGCTCCGCCCGGGACCAGCAGTTCTTC
NA	TRBV13	NA	TRBJ2-4	CASSITLATRAKNIQYF	TGTGCCAGCAGCATCACTCTAGCCACCCGGGCCAAAAACATTCAGTACTTC
NA	TRBV9	NA	TRBJ1-1	CASSTSQGRNTEAFF	TGTGCCAGCAGCACCTCACAGGGTAGGAACACTGAAGCTTTCTTT
NA	TRBV29-1	NA	TRBJ2-3	CSVVAGPPADTQYF	TGCAGCGTTGTGGCAGGGCCTCCGGCAGATACGCAGTATTTT
TRBD1	TRBV5-1	NA	TRBJ2-5	CASSFRDRLQETQYF	TGCGCCAGCAGCTTCCGGGACAGACTCCAAGAGACCCAGTACTTC
TRBD2	TRBV5-1	NA	TRBJ2-5	CASSLGAGEETQYF	TGCGCCAGCAGCTTGGGTGCGGGAGAAGAGACCCAGTACTTC
NA	TRBV7-9	NA	TRBJ2-7	CASSLRLTYEQYF	TGTGCCAGCAGCTTACGCCTCACCTACGAGCAGTACTTC
TRBD2	TRBV4-1	once	TRBJ2-1	CASSHWRLAERGSYNEQFF	TGCGCCAGCAGCCACTGGCGCCTAGCGGAGAGGGGCTCCTACAATGAGCAGTTCTTC
NA	TRBV28	NA	TRBJ1-3	CAHAGAGGGNTIYF	TGTGCCCACGCGGGGGCCGGAGGTGGAAACACCATATATTTT
NA	TRBV7-9	NA	TRBJ1-4	CASSLDGQLFF	TGTGCCAGCAGCTTAGACGGTCAGCTGTTTTTT
NA	TRBV7-9	NA	TRBJ2-2	CASIPPNTGELFF	TGTGCCAGCATCCCGCCGAACACCGGGGAGCTGTTTTTT
NA	TRBV4-2	NA	TRBJ2-7	CASSQEVNNPYEQYF	TGTGCCAGCAGCCAAGAGGTGAACAATCCCTACGAGCAGTACTTC